These 18 T cell receptor beta chains came from one sample sequenced in a study of blood T cell repertoires in COVID-19. Assay used: immunoSEQ multiplex PCR; TCRdb lists only in-frame clones, some missing. The table includes about 260,000 clones, approximately 88% detected once. The sequenced material came from peripheral blood. These receptors were collected from a woman aged 70-85 years with COVID-19, enrolled during active disease.

This clone was observed a single time. At one boundary the junction diverges from the germline segment, which might be a read error. This chain joins TRBV10-3 and TRBJ2-4; D call uncertain. The CDR3 loop spans 12 amino acids. Germline V CDR1 and CDR2: ENHRY, SYGVKD. The CDR3: CATSPSRNIQYF. The DNA of the CDR3 is TGTGCCACCAGTCCTTCTAGGAACATTCAGTACTTC.

This sequence joins TRBV4-3 and TRBJ2-2; 7 bases align to TRBD1. The V gene end was trimmed by 2 bases and the J gene end by 7 bases; junction bases not matched to a gene: 4. The CDR3 runs to 14 residues. CDR1 and CDR2 (germline): LGHNA, YSLEER. The CDR3 nucleotides are TGCGCCAGCAGCCAATCGAGGACAGGCGGGGAGCTGTTTTTT. Its protein product is CASSQSRTGGELFF.

This chain links TRBV3-1 (or the pseudogene TRBV3-2) with TRBJ1-6; 7 bases align to TRBD1. J gave up 7 bases and V 1 base, and 7 bases lay outside the gene matches. Germline CDR1 LGHDT, CDR2 YNNKEL (reference sequence). The CDR3 sequence is 16 residues long. In DNA form, the CDR3 reads TGTGCCAGCAGCCAAGTGGTCGACAGGGACAATTCACCCCTCCACTTT. Its translation: CASSQVVDRDNSPLHF.

This rearrangement joins TRBV30 to TRBJ2-6; D ambiguous. CDR1 and CDR2 from the germline V gene are GTSNPN and SVGIG (reference sequence). The CDR3 runs 12 residues. V was cut by 4 bases and J by 4 bases, with 5 bases left in between. Written as DNA, the CDR3 is TGTGCCTGGACCGGGGGGGCCAACGTCCTGACTTTC. As protein: CAWTGGANVLTF.

The V call is TRBV2, the J call TRBJ2-2; the D gene is possibly TRBD1 (5 bases). With 5 bases removed from V and 3 bases from J, the gap between germline ends came to 7 bases. Looked up from germline, CDR1 is SNHLY and CDR2 is FYNNEI. The CDR3 loop spans 13 amino acids. This CDR3 reads CASSLQDTGELFF. The CDR3 DNA reads as TGTGCCAGCAGTTTACAGGACACCGGGGAGCTGTTTTTT.

The V gene is TRBV7-3, the J gene TRBJ2-1, with 8 bases that match TRBD1. Per the germline V gene, CDR1 is SGHTA and CDR2 is FQGTGA. The CDR3 covers 16 residues. The V and J ends lost 5 bases and 10 bases, in that order; junction bases with no gene match: 16. CDR3: CASSPAGRPGGGEQFF. The CDR3 DNA is TGTGCCAGCAGCCCAGCCGGGCGCCCAGGGGGCGGGGAGCAGTTCTTC.

This chain connects TRBV2 to TRBJ1-3, with D possibly TRBD1 on 5 matching bases. Trimming took off 4 bases at V and 4 bases at J, with 11 bases between the two ends. This CDR3 comprises 14 residues. In germline, CDR1 is SNHLY, CDR2 FYNNEI. Here the CDR3 DNA reads TGTGCCAGCAGTGCAGGGCAGGAAGGAAACACCATATATTTT. As protein: CASSAGQEGNTIYF.

The chain employs TRBV11-3 and TRBJ1-1, with a weak D call TRBD1 (5 bases). V gave up 5 bases and J gave up 3 bases, with 16 bases separating them. The V gene's germline CDR1 is SGHNT and CDR2 YENEEA. There are 15 residues in the CDR3. The CDR3 here is CASSLLQGGDTEAFF. The DNA of the CDR3 is TGTGCCAGCAGCCTTCTCCAGGGCGGGGACACTGAAGCTTTCTTT. Based on the CDR3 plus reference TRBV11-3 and TRBJ1-1, the full variable domain is EAGVVQSPRYKIIEKKQPVAFWCNPISGHNTLYWYLQNLGQGPELLIRYENEEAVDDSQLPKDRFSAERLKGVDSTLKIQPAELGDSAVYLCASSLLQGGDTEAFFGQGTRLTVV.

This sequence joins TRBV20-1 and TRBJ1-1; D gene uncertain. The CDR3 spans 11 residues. The V end was cut by 6 bases, the J end by 6 bases, with 11 bases between. The V gene's germline CDR1 is DFQATT and CDR2 SNEGSKA (reference sequence). The CDR3 here is CSALESPEAFF. Here the CDR3 DNA reads TGCAGTGCACTAGAGAGCCCTGAAGCTTTCTTT.

The chain couples TRBV18 to TRBJ1-2, with 9 nucleotides matching TRBD1. The trim removed 0 bases at V and 8 bases at J, leaving 1 base unmatched. This CDR3 has 13 residues. CDR1 and CDR2 from the germline V gene are KGHSH and LQKENI. This chain's CDR3 is CASSPPGQGGYTF. For the CDR3, the DNA is TGTGCCAGCTCACCACCGGGACAGGGCGGCTACACCTTC.

The chain recombines TRBV7-2 with TRBJ2-1; TRBD2 might be the D (5 bases). CDR3 length equals 16 residues. V gave up 1 base and J gave up 9 bases, with 19 bases separating them. CDR1 and CDR2 (germline): SGHTA, FQGNSA. In DNA, the CDR3 is TGTGCCAGCAGCTTAGTGGCGAGCCTTATTCGGGGTGAGCAGTTCTTC. Translating it yields CASSLVASLIRGEQFF.

In its sample, this clone was seen once. This chain uses TRBV10-3 with TRBJ2-7, with 14 bases lining up with TRBD2. The CDR3 is 15 amino acids. Germline V gene lookup returns CDR1 ENHRY and CDR2 SYGVKD. The trim removed 7 bases at V and 7 bases at J, leaving 9 bases unmatched. The CDR3 nucleotides read TGTGCCATCAAATCGGGACTAGCGGGAGTCTGGGAGCAGTACTTC. It is translated as CAIKSGLAGVWEQYF.

The gene calls are TRBV28 and TRBJ2-2, with TRBD2 identical over 8 bases. V lost 3 bases, J lost 5 bases, and 8 bases stayed unmatched. This CDR3 has 16 amino acids. Germline V gives CDR1 MDHEN, CDR2 SYDVKM. CDR3 region: CASSLGPGGPTGELFF. The CDR3 DNA reads as TGTGCCAGCAGTTTGGGACCGGGAGGGCCTACCGGGGAGCTGTTTTTT.

This chain joins TRBV10-3 and TRBJ1-1; D is unclear. The CDR3 length is 11 residues. From germline, CDR1 is ENHRY and CDR2 SYGVKD. The V end lost 3 bases, the J end lost 10 bases, and 9 bases lay between the germline ends. The CDR3, as DNA: TGTGCCATCAGTGATTTCGGGTTAGCTTTCTTT. Translating it yields CAISDFGLAFF.

The rearrangement joins TRBV15 to TRBJ2-1; the D gene is possibly TRBD1 (6 bases). The germline CDR1 and CDR2 sequences are LNHNV and YYDKDF (reference sequence). V was shortened by 0 bases and J by 9 bases, with 12 bases between the two germline ends. This CDR3 spans 14 amino acids. CDR3 coding DNA: TGTGCCACCAGCAGAGAACAGGGTAGGCGTGAGCAGTTCTTC. It translates to CATSREQGRREQFF.

This clone was detected only once. The gene calls are TRBV30 and TRBJ2-2; 11 bases fit TRBD2. V dropped 0 bases and J dropped 7; count of bases not matched to a gene: 10. Germline CDR1 reads GTSNPN; CDR2 reads SVGIG (reference sequence). CDR3 length: 17 amino acids. The CDR3 loop reads CAWSVTSGRARVGELFF. In DNA, the CDR3 is TGTGCCTGGAGTGTAACTAGCGGGAGAGCAAGGGTCGGGGAGCTGTTTTTT.

The chain is built from TRBV27 and TRBJ1-6; the D gene is possibly TRBD1 (6 bases). V dropped 6 bases and J dropped 2 bases, with 17 bases sitting between them. CDR1 is MNHEY, CDR2 SMNVEV, per germline (reference sequence). This CDR3 is 17 amino acids long. CDR3 amino acids: CASRQVGGGAYNSPLHF. CDR3 in DNA: TGTGCCAGCAGACAAGTTGGGGGGGGCGCCTATAATTCACCCCTCCACTTT.

The chain couples TRBV7-9 to TRBJ1-1, with 7 bases that match TRBD1. Trimming cost V 6 bases and J 4 bases; bases outside gene matches: 11. This CDR3 spans 15 amino acids. In germline, CDR1 is SEHNR, CDR2 FQNEAQ (reference sequence). Here the CDR3 DNA reads TGTGCCAGCAGAGATACAGGGGTTGGTGGCACTGAAGCTTTCTTT. Encoded protein: CASRDTGVGGTEAFF.